These 19 T cell receptor beta chains came from one sample sequenced in a study of shared clonotypes between healthy human individuals. Sequencing was performed with immunoSEQ multiplex PCR; in TCRdb, only in-frame clones are kept and a portion is missing. Here the sample spans just over 2,000,000 clones, roughly 95% being singletons. Sequencing input: naive CD4+ T cells sorted from blood. Subset here: CD45RA+ positively selected. The receptors were gathered from a man between 18 and 35 years old in good health.

The chain couples TRBV5-1 to TRBJ2-7, with 7 bases that match TRBD2. The CDR3 runs to 19 residues. Germline V CDR1 and CDR2: SGHRS, YFSETQ. The V and J ends lost 7 bases and 0 bases, in that order; junction bases with no gene match: 22. This CDR3 is CASQRGRVDPTGPSYEQYF. For the CDR3, the DNA is TGCGCCAGCCAGAGAGGGAGGGTGGATCCAACGGGCCCCTCCTACGAGCAGTACTTC.

V gene TRBV6-1 combines with J gene TRBJ2-3; 11 bases line up with TRBD2. V shed 5 bases, J shed 0 bases, and the junction held 1 base outside the gene matches. The CDR3 extends over 15 amino acids. From germline, CDR1 is MNHNS and CDR2 SASEGT. In nucleotides, the CDR3 is TGTGCCAGCAGTCGGACTAGCGGGAGCACAGATACGCAGTATTTT. Amino acids: CASSRTSGSTDTQYF.

This clone was seen once. V and J are TRBV5-1 and TRBJ1-1; D is uncertain. The CDR3 totals 13 residues. V lost 0 bases and J 7 bases, leaving 10 bases between the germline ends. Germline V CDR1 and CDR2: SGHRS, YFSETQ. The CDR3 sequence is CASSLERTDEAFF. The CDR3, as DNA: TGCGCCAGCAGCTTGGAGCGGACCGATGAAGCTTTCTTT.

This chain joins TRBV5-6 and TRBJ1-6; TRBD1 might be the D (5 bases). CDR1 and CDR2 (germline): SGHDT, YYEEEE. The ends were cut back, 1 base at V and 6 bases at J, with 20 bases in the middle. CDR3 length equals 18 residues. CDR3 loop: CASSLRPSRALFNSPLHF. The CDR3 DNA follows: TGTGCCAGCAGCTTGCGCCCCTCCAGGGCTCTATTTAATTCACCCCTCCACTTT.

The chain recombines TRBV6-4 with TRBJ2-3; 7 nucleotides line up with TRBD2. The V and J ends lost 7 bases and 2 bases, in that order; junction bases with no gene match: 3. The CDR3 length is 13 residues. Looked up from germline, CDR1 is MRHNA and CDR2 is SNTAGT. CDR3: CASIAGDTDTQYF. The CDR3 nucleotides read TGTGCCAGCATCGCGGGAGACACAGATACGCAGTATTTT.

V is TRBV7-8 and J is TRBJ1-1; D not resolved. V lost 5 bases, J lost 8 bases, and 12 bases lay in between. The CDR3 is 12 amino acids. Germline CDR1 is SGHVS and CDR2 is FQNEAQ. CDR3 in DNA: TGTGCCAGCAGCCCATCCATATTGGAAGCTTTCTTT. Protein: CASSPSILEAFF.

Regarding this clone: The sample has other DNA sequences that encode this CDR3 too. The chain employs TRBV6-6 and TRBJ2-7; TRBD1 might be the D (6 bases). V was pared by 6 bases and J by 2 bases, with 11 bases between. From germline, CDR1 is MNHNY and CDR2 SVGAGI (reference sequence). This CDR3 contains 13 residues. The CDR3 loop is CASREGQPYEQYF. The CDR3 nucleotides read TGTGCCAGCAGAGAGGGACAACCCTACGAGCAGTACTTC.

The CDR3: CASSPQGAANYGYTF. The CDR3 DNA is TGTGCCAGCTCACCTCAGGGGGCAGCTAACTATGGCTACACCTTC. The genes are TRBV18 and TRBJ1-2, with TRBD1 identical over 8 bases. Trimming cost V 3 bases and J 0 bases; bases outside gene matches: 3. Germline CDR1 KGHSH, CDR2 LQKENI. This CDR3 is 15 amino acids long.

The chain carries TRBV12-5 and TRBJ2-7; 7 bases are a match to TRBD1. The CDR3 totals 16 residues. The trim removed 1 base at V and 3 bases at J, leaving 9 bases unmatched. Germline CDR1 is LGHNT and CDR2 is FRNRAP. CDR3 sequence (DNA): TGTGCTAGTGGTTTGGGAACCGGGACAGCCAGCTACGAGCAGTACTTC. It specifies CASGLGTGTASYEQYF.

Note on this clone: This sample includes further DNA sequences coding for the same CDR3. The gene calls are TRBV30 and TRBJ2-3; D possibly corresponds to TRBD1 (5 bases). V was cut by 1 base and J by 6 bases, with 8 bases left in between. Germline values: CDR1 GTSNPN, CDR2 SVGIG (reference sequence). This CDR3 region has 12 residues. The CDR3 loop is CAWSAQGDTQYF. The CDR3 DNA reads as TGTGCCTGGAGTGCTCAGGGCGATACGCAGTATTTT.

This chain uses TRBV28 with TRBJ2-2, with D possibly matching TRBD2 (6 bases). Germline V gene sequence: CDR1 MDHEN, CDR2 SYDVKM. V dropped 4 bases and J dropped 4 bases, with 10 bases sitting between them. CDR3 length: 14 residues. The CDR3 sequence is CASSSGLFTGELFF. CDR3 nucleotides: TGTGCCAGCAGTTCGGGACTCTTCACCGGGGAGCTGTTTTTT.

This clone was picked up a small number of times. The same CDR3 can be traced to other DNA sequences in this sample. The chain joins TRBV6-5 to TRBJ2-7, with 9 bases lining up with TRBD1. The CDR3 has 13 residues. CDR1 is MNHEY and CDR2 is SVGAGI in the germline V gene. Trimming took 5 bases from V and 2 from J; bases not matched to a gene: 1. CDR3 coding DNA: TGTGCCAGCAGTCGGGACAGGGCCTACGAGCAGTACTTC. Residues: CASSRDRAYEQYF.

This clone is a singleton in its sample. The genes are TRBV7-9 and TRBJ2-5; 8 nucleotides agree with TRBD2. This CDR3 has 16 amino acids. Germline lookup yields CDR1 SEHNR and CDR2 FQNEAQ (reference sequence). Trimming cost V 1 base and J 0 bases; bases outside gene matches: 4. The CDR3, as DNA: TGTGCCAGCAGCTTAGTTGCTAGCGGGTACCAAGAGACCCAGTACTTC. Translating gives CASSLVASGYQETQYF.

Note on this clone: This specimen includes other DNA sequences encoding the same CDR3. The rearrangement uses TRBV7-9 and TRBJ1-4; D unclear. The ends were cut back, 3 bases at V and 0 bases at J, with 5 bases in the middle. The CDR3 is 14 amino acids. From germline, CDR1 is SEHNR and CDR2 FQNEAQ (reference sequence). The CDR3 loop is CASSFDTTNEKLFF. DNA of the CDR3: TGTGCCAGCAGCTTCGATACAACTAATGAAAAACTGTTTTTT.

V usage is TRBV7-2 and J usage is TRBJ2-5, with 8 bases that match TRBD2. The DNA end is a closer match to TRBJ2-7, so the J assignment may be wrong. The CDR3 contains 15 residues. Germline V gene data show CDR1 as SGHTA and CDR2 as FQGNSA. DNA of the CDR3: TGTGCCAGCAGCTTAGTTCCGGGAGGGCCTTACGAGCAGTACTTC. This sequence encodes CASSLVPGGPYEQYF.

The V gene is TRBV25-1, the J gene TRBJ2-7; TRBD1 aligns across 7 bases. This CDR3 spans 16 amino acids. Germline V gene lookup returns CDR1 MGHDK and CDR2 SYGVNS. The junction had 22 bases not matched to a gene; V was cut back by 10 bases and J by 7 bases. The CDR3 DNA is TGTGCCACCCAGGAACCTCGACAGGGCCAGTGGGGTGAGCAGTACTTC. Amino acids: CATQEPRQGQWGEQYF.

A word on this clone: The same CDR3 arises from other DNA sequences in this sample as well. The chain has TRBV5-6 and TRBJ1-1; 8 bases map to TRBD1. V gave up 3 bases and J gave up 0 bases; unmatched junction bases: 1. The CDR3 is made up of 14 amino acids. Germline CDR1 SGHDT, CDR2 YYEEEE. The CDR3 here is CASSWDRLNTEAFF. The CDR3 bases are TGTGCCAGCAGCTGGGACAGGCTGAACACTGAAGCTTTCTTT.

The CDR3 sequence: CASSPLSEQYF. CDR3 sequence (DNA): TGCGCCAGCAGTCCCCTATCCGAGCAGTACTTC. This chain joins TRBV10-2 and TRBJ2-7, with D uncertain. Trimming stripped 5 bases from V and 6 bases from J, with 8 bases between. The CDR3 runs 11 residues. The germline V gene has CDR1 WSHSY and CDR2 SAAADI.

This clone has a single count. The chain combines TRBV7-9 with TRBJ2-7; D is perhaps TRBD2 (5 bases). The CDR3 spans 13 residues. With 5 bases removed from V and 5 bases from J, the gap between germline ends came to 13 bases. The germline CDR1 and CDR2 sequences are SEHNR and FQNEAQ (reference sequence). The chain's CDR3 is CASSLTDFDEQYF. The CDR3 DNA reads as TGTGCCAGCAGCCTCACGGACTTTGACGAGCAGTACTTC.